The clone carrying this TCR beta chain was detected a few times. Its cognate antigen is unknown. The data stem from a study of blood T cells in healthy people across ages. A sample-barcoded 5' primer and a J-beta primer mix were used in a second PCR of about 7 to 12 cycles. Each single sample gave us at least 3 million CDR3-containing paired-end reads. In TCRdb, the 5' RACE reads were re-called with MiXCR into one record per CDR3 protein. This sample has around 690,000 distinct CDR3 sequences, with approximately 50% found just once. The study, taken as a whole, reports: When set beside aged donors, long-lived donors presented more naive CD4+ cells and higher diversity.

This CDR3 comprises 16 residues. Germline V gives CDR1 SGHRS, CDR2 YFSETQ. V shed 2 bases and J shed 9 bases, with 23 bases lying between them. Each donor was a healthy Caucasian individual from Russia, aged roughly 6 to 100. Sequencing was performed on blood. V usage is TRBV5-1 and J usage is TRBJ2-5, with TRBD1 as a possible D gene (6 bases). The TCR originated in a man in his sixties in good health. The CDR3 DNA reads as TGCGCCAGCAGCTTCCAACGGGACGCCCTCAAGGGGGCCCAGTACTTC. Amino acids: CASSFQRDALKGAQYF.